This T cell receptor beta chain was documented in a study of shared clonotypes between healthy human individuals (dated by TCRdb to 2020 to 2021). Background on the whole study: Three men and two women, aged 18 to 49 years, made up the cohort. To increase sequencing depth and limit assay-specific biases, TCR repertoire library preparation and sequencing were carried out by different laboratories using diverse techniques. Per donor, three plates each were used for CD4 naive and CD4 memory, two for CD8 naive, and one for CD8 memory. Each donor's leukapheresis produced roughly between about 0.9 and 9.5 billion PBMCs. To estimate repertoire size and how much clonotypes are shared between individuals, the study performed deep sequencing of blood TCR repertoires from five healthy adults. Broader findings and caveats from the paper: Naive subsets generally had larger estimated clonotype richness than memory subsets. Pairwise subsampling indicated that sequencing depth was expected to affect the degree of clonotype sharing among donors. Across a few donors, about 4.5% of naive CD4, approximately 3.5% of naive CD8, around 2.5% of memory CD4, and under 0.45% of memory CD8 clonotypes were shared. Incomplete sequencing was indicated by rarefaction of sorted-subset datasets, despite the large sequencing depth. The small number of donors limited the genetic and exposure-history diversity represented. Sampling was restricted to blood, and TCR repertoires in tissues likely differ from the TCR repertoires found in blood. Higher generation probabilities were observed for clonotypes shared by all four sorted-subset donors than for non-shared clonotypes.

Cut back by 0 bases and 2 bases, the V and J ends lie 10 bases apart. In the germline V gene, CDR1 corresponds to MGHRA and CDR2 to YSYEKL. The CDR3 contains 15 residues, cysteine and phenylalanine counted. Only the CDR3 region is kept as DNA, spanning 45 bases read in frame from base 1. The donors were healthy, HIV-negative adults with no recently reported acute infections or vaccinations. All donors were Caucasian adults living in Nashville, Tennessee, USA. Magnetic negative selection was used to enrich CD4+ T cells, after which naive cells were positively selected on CD45RA and the negative fraction became the memory subset. Blood was obtained by leukapheresis, after which PBMCs were separated by Ficoll-Histopaque density gradient centrifugation and cryopreserved in liquid nitrogen vapor phase. Analytical flow cytometry was used to check the purity and quantity of each magnetically sorted T cell population. Each sorted fraction had its genomic DNA isolated and then quantified by UV absorbance on a Nanodrop 2000c.

A word on this clone: Its recognized antigen is unknown. Base qualities are not recorded, but no much larger clone differs from it by a single base.

Using the deep immunoSEQ assay, TCR CDR3 regions were amplified from genomic DNA by multiplex PCR. Extracted genomic DNA from each cell subset was spread evenly across all wells of several immunoSEQ 96-well plates, with each plate serving as a replicate. For sorted subsets, roughly 200 ng of genomic DNA, equivalent to about 30,000 T cell genomes, went into each replicate PCR. Purified libraries were measured with a Qubit 3.0 fluorometer, size-checked on a Bioanalyzer 2100, and measured again with the KAPA Library Quantification kit. Every immunoSEQ 96-well plate was sequenced on a dedicated single-read 150-cycle Illumina NextSeq 550 flow cell. The paper's data handling went like this. Because the immunoSEQ output included only junctional sequences and no quality scores, the filtering could not be the same as the filtering used for full-length reads. To assign V/J genes and CDR3, sequences were annotated using PyIR, a Python wrapper for IgBLAST v1.9, with IMGT germline references. Reads with weak V/J assignments (E-value above 1e-6), missing CDR3, stop codons, out-of-frame junctions, or ambiguous translated residues were removed. A V3J clonotype was defined by an identical inferred V gene, J gene, and CDR3 amino acid sequence. To compute the percentage overlap between repertoires, the number of shared unique clonotypes was divided by the size of the smaller repertoire. Repertoire richness was assessed with RTK rarefaction, the Chao1 estimator, and Recon v2.1 estimates of unobserved clonotypes. Generation probabilities for all TCRbeta clonotypes obtained by the gDNA method from a handful of donors were computed using OLGA. TCRdb's version of the immuneACCESS table is confined to in-frame rearrangements and falls short of the full clone set. An unresolved V gene accounts for under half of the shortfall where checked; the remainder is of unknown origin. V and J calls and clone size come straight from that table; D and trimming were deduced from the DNA. The sample records roughly 2,500,000 clones, 80% to 95% of which are singletons. The top ten clonotypes cover roughly 0.39% of the sample.

The specimen was naive CD4+ T cells from PBMCs. The cell subset or site label, read with the paper, signifies: CD45RA+ positively selected. The clonotype was recovered from a man in his late teens or twenties in good health. Some clones in this sample may be carry-over from other donors' samples. The chain is encoded by TRBV4-1 joined to TRBJ1-1; the D gene cannot be resolved reliably. The nucleotide sequence reads TGCGCCAGCAGCCAAGATAACCGACTAAACACTGAAGCTTTCTTT. Translated, this gives CASSQDNRLNTEAFF.